A selection of T cell receptor beta chains follows, all from one sample in a study of blood T cell repertoires in COVID-19. This table comes from immunoSEQ multiplex PCR, and its TCRdb copy is limited to in-frame clones, with some not included. The sample contains over 120,000 clones, approximately 89% of which appear only once. Sequenced: peripheral blood. The receptors were sampled from a human donor in a cohort sampled during active COVID-19. CDR3s include the opening cysteine and the closing phenylalanine or tryptophan. Fields, in order: J gene, V gene, D gene, clone size, CDR3 protein, CDR3 DNA. The D gene is left open where the match is weak. Only part of the rows carry a size: once, few, many, or a class if the clone is expanded.

TRBJ1-4 TRBV5-4 TRBD1 once CASSLAGGRGEKLFF TGTGCCAGCAGCTTGGCAGGGGGGCGTGGTGAAAAACTGTTTTTT
TRBJ1-1 TRBV5-4 TRBD1 NA CASSEDRSTEAFF TGTGCCAGCAGCGAGGACAGGTCCACTGAAGCTTTCTTT
TRBJ2-1 TRBV5-1 TRBD2 NA CASSLGLAGVDEQFF TGCGCCAGCAGCTTGGGGCTAGCGGGGGTCGATGAGCAGTTCTTC
TRBJ2-3 TRBV4-3 NA NA CASRSGHDTQYF TGCGCCAGCCGCAGCGGGCACGATACGCAGTATTTT
TRBJ2-7 TRBV7-3 TRBD2 few CASSPQGLAGGYGYEQYF TGTGCCAGCAGCCCCCAAGGACTAGCGGGGGGCTACGGGTACGAGCAGTACTTC
TRBJ1-6 TRBV25-1 TRBD1 NA CASRDRVKSPLHF TGTGCCAGCAGGGACAGGGTTAAATCACCCCTCCACTTT
TRBJ2-7 TRBV6-1 NA once CASSESYSSYEQYF TGTGCCAGCAGTGAAAGTTACAGCTCCTACGAGCAGTACTTC
TRBJ2-3 TRBV18 TRBD1 NA CASSPIQGALGDTQYF TGTGCCAGCTCACCAATACAGGGGGCACTGGGAGATACGCAGTATTTT
TRBJ2-7 TRBV5-4 TRBD2 once CASSRTSGRYEQYF TGTGCCAGCAGCCGTACTAGCGGGAGGTACGAGCAGTACTTC
TRBJ2-5 TRBV2 TRBD2 NA CASGGLAGQETQYF TGTGCCAGCGGGGGACTAGCGGGTCAAGAGACCCAGTACTTC
TRBJ1-6 TRBV7-2 NA NA CASSLGARGKNSPLHF TGTGCCAGCAGCTTAGGCGCCAGGGGTAAGAATTCACCCCTCCACTTT
TRBJ2-1 TRBV7-2 TRBD2 NA CASSPLRGGYVQFF TGTGCCAGCAGCCCCTTGCGGGGGGGCTATGTGCAGTTCTTC
TRBJ2-1 TRBV6-1 TRBD2 NA CASSEGLAGGVYEQFF TGTGCCAGCAGTGAGGGTCTAGCGGGGGGCGTCTATGAGCAGTTCTTC
TRBJ1-6 TRBV5-7 TRBD1 NA CASSLAQGDNSPLHF TGTGCCAGCAGCTTGGCCCAGGGGGATAATTCACCCCTCCACTTT
TRBJ2-1 TRBV18 NA NA CASSPASENEQFF TGTGCCAGCTCACCGGCTAGCGAAAATGAGCAGTTCTTC
TRBJ1-4 TRBV28 NA NA CASNQGIIEKLFF TGTGCCAGTAATCAGGGTATTATTGAAAAACTGTTTTTT
TRBJ1-1 TRBV13 NA NA CASSRTVNTEAFF TGTGCCAGCAGCAGGACTGTGAACACTGAAGCTTTCTTT
TRBJ1-2 TRBV18 NA NA CASSPGREHAGYTF TGTGCCAGCTCACCGGGGAGGGAGCATGCCGGCTACACCTTC
TRBJ2-1 TRBV3-1/TRBV3-2 TRBD2 NA CASSLSGGTYNEQFF TGTGCCAGCAGCCTTAGCGGGGGGACCTACAATGAGCAGTTCTTC
TRBJ2-5 TRBV7-8 TRBD1 NA CASSLGDRGRETQYF TGTGCCAGCAGCTTAGGCGACAGGGGTAGAGAGACCCAGTACTTC
TRBJ1-2 TRBV2 NA once CASSVEGSHYGYTF TGTGCCAGCAGTGTTGAGGGTTCGCACTATGGCTACACCTTC
TRBJ2-3 TRBV5-5 NA few CASSLRAGGTDTQYF TGTGCCAGCAGCTTAAGGGCCGGGGGCACAGATACGCAGTATTTT
TRBJ1-5 TRBV7-8 NA NA CASSLTEFSNQPQHF TGTGCCAGCAGCTTAACAGAATTTAGCAATCAGCCCCAGCATTTT
TRBJ2-3 TRBV11-3 TRBD2 once CASSLGGEGTDTQYF TGTGCCAGCAGCTTAGGAGGGGAGGGTACAGATACGCAGTATTTT
TRBJ2-3 TRBV9 TRBD2 NA CASSARDRTSGGDTQYF TGTGCCAGCAGCGCAAGAGACCGGACTAGCGGGGGCGATACGCAGTATTTT
TRBJ1-3 TRBV30 NA NA CAWSEGLSSGNTIYF TGTGCCTGGAGCGAGGGACTCAGCTCTGGAAACACCATATATTTT
TRBJ2-2 TRBV12-3/TRBV12-4 NA NA CASSRGTGELFF TGTGCCAGCAGTAGGGGTACCGGGGAGCTGTTTTTT
TRBJ2-5 TRBV5-4 TRBD2 NA CASSDLTSGGHEETQYF TGTGCCAGCAGCGACCTGACTAGCGGGGGCCACGAAGAGACCCAGTACTTC
TRBJ1-1 TRBV30 NA NA CAWGTGSEAFF TGTGCCTGGGGTACAGGCTCTGAAGCTTTCTTT
TRBJ2-3 TRBV4-3 TRBD2 NA CASSPVPGGGLDTQYF TGCGCCAGCAGCCCTGTTCCTGGGGGGGGTTTAGATACGCAGTATTTT
TRBJ2-7 TRBV13 NA NA CASSRHYEQYF TGTGCCAGCAGCCGACACTACGAGCAGTACTTC
TRBJ1-2 TRBV3-1/TRBV3-2 NA NA CASSPLSSLLGYTF TGTGCCAGCAGCCCTTTATCTTCCCTATTGGGCTACACCTTC
TRBJ1-2 TRBV19 NA NA CASSRGGPFYGYTF TGTGCCAGTAGTCGAGGGGGTCCTTTCTATGGCTACACCTTC
TRBJ1-5 TRBV19 NA NA CASSMASEAKPQHF TGTGCCAGTAGTATGGCCTCAGAGGCGAAGCCCCAGCATTTT
TRBJ2-7 TRBV19 NA NA CASSAQGKSYEQYF TGTGCCAGTAGTGCACAGGGAAAGTCCTACGAGCAGTACTTC
TRBJ1-1 TRBV5-4 NA once CASSLDRASPLAFF TGTGCCAGCAGCTTGGATAGAGCATCACCCTTGGCTTTCTTT
TRBJ1-5 TRBV7-9 NA few CASSLGKAGGTQPQHF TGTGCCAGCAGCTTAGGAAAGGCGGGGGGGACTCAGCCCCAGCATTTT
TRBJ2-1 TRBV10-3 NA NA CAIMGGNEQFF TGTGCCATCATGGGGGGTAATGAGCAGTTCTTC
TRBJ2-3 TRBV7-2 TRBD2 NA CASSSRLAGGTDTQYF TGTGCCAGCAGCTCTAGGCTGGCGGGGGGCACAGATACGCAGTATTTT
TRBJ1-5 TRBV18 NA NA CASSPVPSGNQPQHF TGTGCCAGCTCACCAGTTCCGTCGGGCAATCAGCCCCAGCATTTT
TRBJ2-1 TRBV11-2 NA NA CASSLVTGGGHNEQFF TGTGCCAGCAGCTTAGTGACCGGGGGAGGTCACAATGAGCAGTTCTTC
TRBJ1-2 TRBV18 NA NA CASSPVDQGNGYTF TGTGCCAGCTCACCGGTCGACCAGGGTAATGGCTACACCTTC
TRBJ2-5 TRBV6-2/TRBV6-3 TRBD2 NA CASSDGGAWETQYF TGTGCCAGCAGTGACGGGGGGGCCTGGGAGACCCAGTACTTC
TRBJ2-7 TRBV11-2 NA NA CASSPTRSPLSEQYF TGTGCCAGCAGCCCGACTAGATCCCCTCTGAGCGAGCAGTACTTC
TRBJ1-4 TRBV4-1 NA NA CASSRVLSSTNEKLFF TGCGCCAGCAGCCGCGTGCTTTCTTCAACTAATGAAAAACTGTTTTTT
TRBJ2-7 TRBV7-9 TRBD2 NA CASSPQLAGTYEQYF TGTGCCAGCAGCCCCCAACTAGCGGGGACCTACGAGCAGTACTTC
TRBJ2-7 TRBV18 TRBD2 NA CASSPGGREQYF TGTGCCAGCTCACCGGGAGGGCGGGAGCAGTACTTC
TRBJ2-3 TRBV4-2 NA NA CASSQGGVADTQYF TGTGCCAGCAGCCAAGGCGGGGTGGCAGATACGCAGTATTTT
TRBJ1-2 TRBV5-1 NA NA CASSPSPPSYGYTF TGCGCCAGCAGCCCCTCGCCCCCGAGCTATGGCTACACCTTC
TRBJ1-2 TRBV5-1 TRBD1 few CASSPGTGVYGYTF TGCGCCAGCAGCCCTGGGACAGGTGTCTATGGCTACACCTTC
TRBJ2-2 TRBV10-3 NA NA CAIRDSANTGELFF TGTGCCATCCGAGACAGCGCGAACACCGGGGAGCTGTTTTTT
TRBJ2-7 TRBV19 TRBD2 NA CASTRSGGLREQYF TGTGCCAGTACTCGTAGCGGGGGCCTACGCGAGCAGTACTTC
TRBJ2-3 TRBV15 NA NA CATSREASSSTDTQYF TGTGCCACCAGCAGAGAGGCTAGTTCTAGCACAGATACGCAGTATTTT
TRBJ2-3 TRBV2 TRBD2 NA CASTVLAGGTDTQYF TGTGCCAGCACCGTGCTAGCGGGGGGCACAGATACGCAGTATTTT
TRBJ2-1 TRBV7-3 NA NA CASSPSTPSHNEQFF TGTGCCAGCAGCCCTTCGACACCCTCACACAATGAGCAGTTCTTC
TRBJ2-7 TRBV18 TRBD2 NA CASSRLPTSGGYYEQYF TGTGCCAGCTCACGTCTTCCGACTAGCGGGGGTTACTACGAGCAGTACTTC
TRBJ1-1 TRBV9 NA NA CASSVGPGDLGTEAFF TGTGCCAGCAGCGTAGGGCCAGGGGACCTGGGCACTGAAGCTTTCTTT
TRBJ1-3 TRBV5-3 NA NA CARSQCAAGVSGNTIYF TGTGCCAGAAGCCAGTGCGCCGCGGGGGTCTCTGGAAACACCATATATTTT